This T cell receptor beta chain was captured in a study of T cells after yellow fever vaccination (dated by TCRdb to the late 2010s). For the wider study: The SMART-Seq v4 Ultra Low Input RNA kit was used to prepare libraries from fractions with low cell numbers. Two healthy male donors, one aged 18 to 30 and one aged 30 to 40 years, were included in the cohort. To follow T-cell clones before and after both primary and booster YFV17D yellow fever vaccination, bulk TCR alpha and beta repertoires underwent longitudinal sequencing. Bulk PBMC replicates and cell subsets were isolated from blood drawn at multiple timepoints before and after both primary and secondary immunization. General conclusions and limits of the study: Computational filtering was required because FACS-sorted repertoires could contain abundant contaminating clonotypes from the bulk population. The secondary T-cell response was weaker than the primary response but faster, peaking on day 5 instead of day 15. Most clones expanded after primary vaccination (around 96% of CD4 and roughly 90% of CD8) were re-detected after the booster, suggesting that broad memory maintenance occurred. A small fraction of clonotypes appeared in both the CD4 and CD8 compartments, likely as a result of convergent recombination. Because the study included only a couple of donors, the extent to which the findings can be generalized is limited.

Worth noting for this clonotype: This clone's antigen is unknown. The input lacks base qualities; no much larger clone sits a single base away.

The sequencer was an Illumina NovaSeq 6000. TCR cDNA was made using 5'RACE template switching, a step that added a universal primer site and unique molecular identifiers. Priming of cDNA synthesis was performed from both the TCR alpha and TCR beta constant segments. Two PCR steps were used to amplify libraries, with sample barcodes and sequencing adapters being added in the second step. Sequencing of libraries was performed on Illumina HiSeq 2500 (2x100 bp) or NovaSeq (2x150 bp). On the authors' methods: Reads were demultiplexed and collapsed into UMI consensus sequences with MIGEC, and V(D)J alignment was performed with MiXCR. Using edgeR on replicate PBMC samples, clonotypes were called vaccine-responding if FDR was below 0.01 and the log2 fold change was above 5 up to day 15. Each bulk clonotype was labeled CD4 or CD8 based on which sequenced repertoire, CD4 or CD8, contained the clonotype at higher abundance. In-frame beta chains were kept once TCRdb had trimmed the public reads at Q25 with fastp and called clones with MiXCR. Records with the same CDR3 protein are collapsed into one entry carrying the most frequent genes and DNA. TCRdb, rather than the study authors, made the V and J calls. The sample profile shows hundreds of thousands of distinct CDR3 sequences; approximately 3.9% of them were found once. The ten largest account for about 20% of the sample.

The treatment or condition label here, explained by the study, means: live attenuated yellow fever vaccine strain. At every blood-draw timepoint, two biological replicates of bulk PBMCs were collected. A standard Ficoll-Paque protocol was used to isolate PBMCs from peripheral blood. TriZol was used to extract RNA from bulk PBMCs, CD4 and CD8 fractions, and dextramer-positive and dextramer-negative fractions. Reading from cysteine to phenylalanine, the CDR3 counts 15 amino acids. Only the CDR3 DNA stays, 45 bases, in frame from base 1. CDR1 DFQATT and CDR2 SNEGSKA were looked up in the germline V gene (reference sequence). Trimming takes 3 bases off V and 6 bases off J; junction bases not matched to a gene: 13.

This specimen was PBMCs, taken on the day of the yellow fever booster vaccination. The TCR sequence derives from a man between 18 and 35 years old who received the YFV17D yellow fever vaccine. The rearranged chain carries TRBV20-1 and TRBJ2-7; 8 bases in the junction line up with TRBD1. The CDR3 sequence is CSASETPGQGLEQYF. The DNA is TGCAGTGCTAGCGAAACCCCTGGACAGGGTCTCGAGCAGTACTTC.